This T cell receptor (beta chain) was identified during a study of STAT3 mutations in large granular lymphocyte leukemia (dated by TCRdb to about 2019). The study in broad terms: About half of the T-LGLL patients who underwent longitudinal sequencing carried canonical activating STAT3 mutations. To reconstruct clonal hierarchy and dynamics, serial deep sequencing of TCRbeta CDR3 and STAT3 was performed in patients with T-cell large granular lymphocyte leukemia. More than half of T-LGLL patients received one or more immunosuppressive therapy regimens, with hematologic response in about 40% of those treated. Patients were sequenced at roughly 3.8 time points on average, with the number of samplings per patient ranging from 2 to 8. From an initial cohort of about 220 LGL patients, roughly 17 representative T-LGLL cases were chosen for longitudinal sequencing of TCRbeta and STAT3. As controls, the study also included longitudinal sequencing of a couple of patients with natural killer LGL leukemia. General study outcomes and caveats: At least one immunodominant TCRbeta clonotype was identified in every T-LGLL patient, and multiple immunodominant subclonotypes were identified in about half of the T-LGLL patients. Variable intervals between samplings and differing treatment regimens complicated linking therapy response to changes in TCR clonal burden. In about 30% of the 18 patients, TCR clonotype switching occurred after therapy, and every newly emerging clone was STAT3 wild type. Because codominant clonotypes persisted in some patients, a small but highly pathogenic clone may have been missed. The burden of the dominant TCR clone was higher than the STAT3 mutant burden in several patients, which suggests that the STAT3 mutation arose secondarily inside a clone that had already expanded. Because no samples were available when a clone first appeared, clonal expansion was inferred from samplings taken at other points.

An Illumina MiSeq was used to sequence the TCRbeta libraries, yielding an average of about 40,773 productive templates per sample. Using multiplex PCR amplification, the immunoSEQ assay generated the TCRbeta CDR3 libraries. The paper's processing steps were these. Repertoire diversity was calculated as previously defined, and values close to 0 indicated extremely monoclonal samples. TCRdb took this table from immuneACCESS and kept in-frame rearrangements with V and J called. Such tables lack part of the clones; where checked against another copy, unresolved V genes explain under half of the gap, and the rest is unexplained. V and J calls and clone size follow that table, whereas D and trimming were derived from the DNA. This sample is represented by more than 6,500 clones; roughly four fifths of them were singletons. The ten largest account for about 25% of the sample. A remark on this clone: It has no known antigen specificity. No much larger clone is present one base from it, and per-base qualities are unavailable.

The same DNA, extracted from blood mononuclear cells, served for both the TCR sequencing and the STAT3 sequencing. V ends up 4 bases short and J 0 bases short, with an unmatched junction base count of 4. From cysteine to phenylalanine, the CDR3 is 15 amino acids long. Left in the record is the CDR3 DNA by itself, 45 bases read in frame from the first base. Looking up the germline V gene yields CDR1 MNHEY and CDR2 SVGAGI. The receptor was isolated from a woman in her thirties or forties with T-cell large granular lymphocyte leukemia. Some clones in this sample may be carry-over from other donors' samples. The age is the age at diagnosis. Sequencing was done on a sample of peripheral blood mononuclear cells. The V and J genes are TRBV6-5 and TRBJ2-7; 9 of the junction bases match TRBD1. This receptor has the CDR3 CASSLGQGSSYEQYF. The base sequence is TGTGCCAGCAGTTTAGGACAGGGGAGCTCCTACGAGCAGTACTTC.